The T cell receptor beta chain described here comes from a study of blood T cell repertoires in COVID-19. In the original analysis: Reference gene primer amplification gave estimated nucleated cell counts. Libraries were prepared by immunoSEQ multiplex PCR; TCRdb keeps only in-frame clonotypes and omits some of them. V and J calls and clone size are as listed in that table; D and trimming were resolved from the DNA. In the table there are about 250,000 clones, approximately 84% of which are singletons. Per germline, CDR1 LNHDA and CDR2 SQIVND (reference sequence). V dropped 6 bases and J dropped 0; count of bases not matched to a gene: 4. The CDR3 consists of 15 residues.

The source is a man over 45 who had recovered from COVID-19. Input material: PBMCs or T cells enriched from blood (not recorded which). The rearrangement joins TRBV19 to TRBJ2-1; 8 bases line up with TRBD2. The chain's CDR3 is CASRTSGSSYNEQFF. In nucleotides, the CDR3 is TGTGCCAGTAGAACCAGCGGGAGCTCCTACAATGAGCAGTTCTTC. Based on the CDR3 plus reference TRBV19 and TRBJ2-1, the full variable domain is DGGITQSPKYLFRKEGQNVTLSCEQNLNHDAMYWYRQDPGQGLRLIYYSQIVNDFQKGDIAEGYSVSREKKESFPLTVTSAQKNPTAFYLCASRTSGSSYNEQFFGPGTRLTVL.